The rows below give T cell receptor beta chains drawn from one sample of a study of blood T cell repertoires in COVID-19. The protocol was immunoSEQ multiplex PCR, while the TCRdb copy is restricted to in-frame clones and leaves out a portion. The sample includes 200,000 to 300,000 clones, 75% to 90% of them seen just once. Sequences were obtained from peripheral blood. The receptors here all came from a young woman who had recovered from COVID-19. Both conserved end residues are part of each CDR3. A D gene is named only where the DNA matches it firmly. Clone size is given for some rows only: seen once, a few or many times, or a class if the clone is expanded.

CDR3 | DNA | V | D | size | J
CASSHVSGVNTEAFF | TGCGCCAGCAGCCACGTTTCCGGGGTGAACACTGAAGCTTTCTTT | TRBV4-1 | NA | NA | TRBJ1-1
CASSSRGLPRASYEQYF | TGTGCCAGCAGCTCCAGGGGTCTACCCAGGGCCTCCTACGAGCAGTACTTC | TRBV5-6 | NA | NA | TRBJ2-7
CASSPHADSYNEQFF | TGTGCCAGCAGCCCACATGCGGACTCCTACAATGAGCAGTTCTTC | TRBV7-7 | NA | NA | TRBJ2-1
CASSFSGGVSYEQYF | TGTGCCAGTAGTTTTAGCGGGGGCGTCTCCTACGAGCAGTACTTC | TRBV19 | TRBD2 | NA | TRBJ2-7
CASSFTGGDNEQFF | TGTGCCAGCAGCTTCACGGGGGGGGACAATGAGCAGTTCTTC | TRBV7-2 | TRBD2 | NA | TRBJ2-1
CASSLWGLAGGSTDTQYF | TGCGCCAGCAGCTTGTGGGGACTAGCGGGGGGGAGCACAGATACGCAGTATTTT | TRBV5-1 | TRBD2 | NA | TRBJ2-3
CASRGTGEEGKKLFF | TGTGCCAGCAGGGGGACAGGGGAAGAGGGTAAAAAACTGTTTTTT | TRBV2 | TRBD1 | NA | TRBJ1-4
CASSLVVAGGGNSYEQYF | TGTGCCAGCAGCTTAGTGGTGGCGGGGGGCGGGAATTCCTACGAGCAGTACTTC | TRBV11-2 | TRBD2 | NA | TRBJ2-7
CASSLGTRPETQYF | TGTGCCAGCAGCTTGGGGACTAGACCAGAGACCCAGTACTTC | TRBV5-6 | TRBD2 | NA | TRBJ2-5
CASRTSGGTDTQYF | TGTGCCAGCAGGACTAGCGGGGGCACAGATACGCAGTATTTT | TRBV6-5 | TRBD2 | NA | TRBJ2-3
CASSYGQSYGYTF | TGTGCCAGCAGCTATGGACAGTCCTATGGCTACACCTTC | TRBV7-9 | NA | NA | TRBJ1-2
CASSGQGVNEQYF | TGCGCCAGCAGCGGACAGGGGGTCAACGAGCAGTACTTC | TRBV10-1 | TRBD1 | once | TRBJ2-7
CASSHRVRGWYF | TGTGCCAGCAGCCACCGGGTCCGGGGTTGGTATTTT | TRBV5-6 | NA | NA | TRBJ2-3
CSVEDQGEAFF | TGCAGCGTTGAAGACCAGGGTGAAGCTTTCTTT | TRBV29-1 | NA | NA | TRBJ1-1
CASSLGWAEAFF | TGTGCCAGCAGCTTAGGGTGGGCCGAAGCTTTCTTT | TRBV7-9 | NA | NA | TRBJ1-1
CASSLAIILQPSYEQYF | TGTGCCAGCAGCTTAGCCATAATACTGCAACCTTCCTACGAGCAGTACTTC | TRBV7-9 | NA | NA | TRBJ2-7
CASSTSTGFTDTQYF | TGTGCCAGCAGCACCTCGACAGGGTTCACAGATACGCAGTATTTT | TRBV11-3 | TRBD1 | NA | TRBJ2-3
CASSIRAQGSGYTF | TGTGCCAGTAGTATACGAGCCCAGGGTTCGGGCTACACCTTC | TRBV19 | NA | NA | TRBJ1-2
CASSLRTVPQPNTEAFF | TGTGCCAGCAGCCTTCGGACAGTGCCCCAACCTAACACTGAAGCTTTCTTT | TRBV21-1 | NA | NA | TRBJ1-1
CASSHPKDRGDEKLFF | TGCGCCAGCAGCCACCCCAAGGACAGGGGAGATGAAAAACTGTTTTTT | TRBV4-1 | TRBD1 | NA | TRBJ1-4
CASSYELGREEQYF | TGTGCCAGCAGTTACGAACTGGGCCGAGAAGAGCAGTACTTC | TRBV6-2/TRBV6-3 | NA | NA | TRBJ2-7
CASLEELSPDTQYF | TGTGCCAGTCTCGAGGAGCTATCTCCAGATACGCAGTATTTT | TRBV2 | NA | NA | TRBJ2-3
CASSALGRTDTQYF | TGTGCCAGCAGCGCACTTGGGAGAACAGATACGCAGTATTTT | TRBV9 | NA | NA | TRBJ2-3
CASSILGSDEQFF | TGTGCCAGTAGTATATTAGGGAGCGATGAGCAGTTCTTC | TRBV19 | NA | NA | TRBJ2-1
CASSQLIAGGNYEQYF | TGTGCCAGCAGCCAATTAATAGCGGGGGGTAACTACGAGCAGTACTTC | TRBV4-2 | TRBD2 | few | TRBJ2-7
CASSSGTGGAFGLNNEKLFF | TGTGCCAGCAGCTCCGGGACAGGGGGCGCGTTCGGCCTCAATAATGAAAAACTGTTTTTT | TRBV6-6 | TRBD1 | NA | TRBJ1-4